This T cell receptor (beta chain) was captured in a study of Graves' ophthalmopathy and Graves' hyperthyroidism. Amplification of TCR beta CDR3 regions used RNA transcripts. The library came from an HTBI-primed first-round RT-PCR and a second-round multiplex PCR. MiXCR was run by TCRdb on the multiplex PCR reads, yielding one entry per CDR3 protein. There are roughly 380,000 distinct CDR3 sequences in the sample; roughly 15% occur only once, and roughly 7% lies in the top ten. The CDR3 is 15 residues long. V shed 7 bases, J shed 7 bases, and the junction held 13 bases outside the gene matches. Germline CDR1 MNHNS, CDR2 SASEGT.

This sequence originates from a woman aged 18-29 years with stable Graves' hyperthyroidism. Sequencing was carried out using peripheral blood. The genes are TRBV6-1 and TRBJ1-5; 7 bases match TRBD1. CDR3 DNA: TGTGCCAGCAAATTCGGACAGGAGTCAACCCAGCCCCAGCATTTT. This gives the protein CASKFGQESTQPQHF.